This T cell receptor beta chain came from a study of CD4 T cells in relation to SARS-CoV-2 and coronaviruses. Study background: PBMCs were cultured with antigen for roughly 10 days before TCR beta sequencing. Of the patients, under 10 were male, a few female, two Hispanic.

For around ten days, around 100,000 sorted CD4+ cells grew with T cell-depleted PBMCs and CEF. Germline CDR1 is MNHEY and CDR2 is SMNVEV (reference sequence). V lost 3 bases, J lost 5 bases, and 3 bases stayed unmatched. The CDR3 spans 14 residues. A word on this clone: The target antigen is unknown.

Naive and memory CD4+ T cells were cultured with CEF, then survey-sequenced. Assay used: immunoSEQ multiplex PCR; TCRdb lists only in-frame clones, some missing. The repertoire holds some 32,000 clones, with under 80% as singletons. The chain links TRBV27 to TRBJ2-7; 11 positions agree with TRBD1. The receptor was isolated from an adult with COVID-19. Specimen: memory CD4+ T cells from PBMCs, cultured in vitro. CDR3 in DNA: TGTGCCAGCAGTTTCGGACAGGGGGCTCACGAGCAGTACTTC. Translating gives CASSFGQGAHEQYF.